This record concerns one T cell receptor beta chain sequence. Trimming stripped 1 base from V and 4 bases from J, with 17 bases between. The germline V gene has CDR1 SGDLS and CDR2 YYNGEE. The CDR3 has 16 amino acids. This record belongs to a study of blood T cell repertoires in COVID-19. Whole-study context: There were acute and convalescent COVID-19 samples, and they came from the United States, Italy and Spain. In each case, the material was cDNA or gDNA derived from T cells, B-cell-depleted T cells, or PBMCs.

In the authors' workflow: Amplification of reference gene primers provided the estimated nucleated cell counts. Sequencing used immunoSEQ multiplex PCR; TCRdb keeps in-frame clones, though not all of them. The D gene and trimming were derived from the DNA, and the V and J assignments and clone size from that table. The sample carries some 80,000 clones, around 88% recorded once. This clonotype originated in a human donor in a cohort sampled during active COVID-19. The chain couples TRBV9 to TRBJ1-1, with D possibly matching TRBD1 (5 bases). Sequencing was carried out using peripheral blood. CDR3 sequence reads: CASSVFQGGRGTEAFF. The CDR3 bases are TGTGCCAGCAGCGTATTTCAGGGTGGGAGGGGCACTGAAGCTTTCTTT.